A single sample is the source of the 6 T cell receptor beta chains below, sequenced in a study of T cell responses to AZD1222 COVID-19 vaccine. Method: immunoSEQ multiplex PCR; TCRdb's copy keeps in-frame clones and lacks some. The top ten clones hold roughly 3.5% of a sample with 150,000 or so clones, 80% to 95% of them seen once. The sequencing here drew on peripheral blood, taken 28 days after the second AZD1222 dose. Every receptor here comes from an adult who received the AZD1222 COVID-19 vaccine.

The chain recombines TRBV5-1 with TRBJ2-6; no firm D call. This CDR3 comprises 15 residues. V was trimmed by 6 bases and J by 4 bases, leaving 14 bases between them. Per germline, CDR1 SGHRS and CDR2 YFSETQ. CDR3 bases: TGCGCCAGCAATACCCCCGCGGCGGGGGCCAACGTCCTGACTTTC. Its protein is CASNTPAAGANVLTF.

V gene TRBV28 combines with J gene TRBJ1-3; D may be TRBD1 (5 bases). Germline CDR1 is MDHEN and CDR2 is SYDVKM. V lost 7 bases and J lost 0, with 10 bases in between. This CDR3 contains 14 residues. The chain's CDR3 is CASNPGYSGNTIYF. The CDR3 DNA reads TGTGCCAGCAACCCAGGGTACTCTGGAAACACCATATATTTT.

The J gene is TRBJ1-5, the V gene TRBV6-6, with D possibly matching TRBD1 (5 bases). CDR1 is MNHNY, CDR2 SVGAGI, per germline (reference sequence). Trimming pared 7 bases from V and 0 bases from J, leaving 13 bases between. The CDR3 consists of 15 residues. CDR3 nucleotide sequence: TGTGCCAGCAAGAGAGACAGCTATAGCAATCAGCCCCAGCATTTT. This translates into CASKRDSYSNQPQHF.

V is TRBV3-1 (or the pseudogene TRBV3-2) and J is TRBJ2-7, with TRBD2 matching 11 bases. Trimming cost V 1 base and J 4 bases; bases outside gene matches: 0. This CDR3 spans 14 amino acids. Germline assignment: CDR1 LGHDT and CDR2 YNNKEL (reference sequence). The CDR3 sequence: CASSQGTSGYEQYF. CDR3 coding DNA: TGTGCCAGCAGCCAAGGGACTAGCGGGTACGAGCAGTACTTC.

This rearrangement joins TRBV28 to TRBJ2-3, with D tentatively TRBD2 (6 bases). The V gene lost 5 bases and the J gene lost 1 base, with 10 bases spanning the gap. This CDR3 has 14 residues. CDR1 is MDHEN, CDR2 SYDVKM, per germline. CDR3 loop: CASSAGLRTDTQYF. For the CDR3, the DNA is TGTGCCAGCAGTGCGGGACTTCGCACAGATACGCAGTATTTT.

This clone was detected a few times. CDR3 coding DNA: TGTGCCAGTAGGGGGACGGATCTGGGGTGGAACACTGAAGCTTTCTTT. It is translated as CASRGTDLGWNTEAFF. The chain links TRBV19 to TRBJ1-1; possibly TRBD1 for D (5 bases). Germline V gene lookup returns CDR1 LNHDA and CDR2 SQIVND (reference sequence). V lost 6 bases to trimming and J lost 1 base, with 18 bases between them. This CDR3 is 16 amino acids long.